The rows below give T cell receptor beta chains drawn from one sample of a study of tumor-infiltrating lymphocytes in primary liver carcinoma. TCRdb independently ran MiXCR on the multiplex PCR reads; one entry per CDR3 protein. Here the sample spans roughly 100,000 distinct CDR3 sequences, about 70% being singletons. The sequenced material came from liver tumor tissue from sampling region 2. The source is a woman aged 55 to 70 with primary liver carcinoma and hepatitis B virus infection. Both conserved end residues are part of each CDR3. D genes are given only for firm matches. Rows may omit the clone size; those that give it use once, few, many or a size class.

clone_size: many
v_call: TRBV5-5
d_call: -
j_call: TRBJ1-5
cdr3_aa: CASSSQGVQPQHF
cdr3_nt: TGTGCCAGCAGCTCCCAGGGCGTGCAGCCCCAGCATTTT

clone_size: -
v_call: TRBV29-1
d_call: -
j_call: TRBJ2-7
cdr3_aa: CSVETGSSYEQHF
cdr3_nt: TGCAGCGTTGAAACCGGTAGCTCCTACGAGCAGCACTTC

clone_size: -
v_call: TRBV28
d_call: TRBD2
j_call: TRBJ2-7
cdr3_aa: CASNLKAGPSYEQYF
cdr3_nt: TGTGCCAGCAACCTTAAAGCGGGACCCTCCTACGAGCAGTACTTC

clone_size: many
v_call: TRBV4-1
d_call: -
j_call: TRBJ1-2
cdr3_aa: CASSRGAHYGYTF
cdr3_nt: TGCGCCAGCAGCCGGGGGGCCCACTATGGCTACACCTTC

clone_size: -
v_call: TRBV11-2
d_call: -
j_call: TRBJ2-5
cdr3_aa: CASSLGRKETQYF
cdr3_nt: TGTGCCAGCAGCTTAGGTCGGAAAGAGACCCAGTACTTC

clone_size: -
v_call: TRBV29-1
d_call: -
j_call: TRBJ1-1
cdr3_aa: CSVRNSGIEAFF
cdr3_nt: TGCAGCGTTAGGAATTCGGGCATTGAAGCTTTCTTT

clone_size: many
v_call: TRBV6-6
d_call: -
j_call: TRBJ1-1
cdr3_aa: CASSTQRHTEAFF
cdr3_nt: TGTGCCAGCAGCACCCAAAGACACACTGAAGCTTTCTTT

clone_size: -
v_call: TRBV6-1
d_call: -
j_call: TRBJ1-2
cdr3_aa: CASTANYGYTF
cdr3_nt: TGTGCCAGCACGGCCAACTATGGCTACACCTTC

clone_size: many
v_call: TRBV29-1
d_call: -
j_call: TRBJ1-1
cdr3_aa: CSVEDLLGYSHRNTEAFF
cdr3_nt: TGCAGCGTTGAAGATCTTCTGGGATATAGCCACAGGAACACTGAAGCTTTCTTT

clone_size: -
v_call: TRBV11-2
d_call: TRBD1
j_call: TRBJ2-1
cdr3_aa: CASSLTHGQEYRGEQFF
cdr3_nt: TGTGCCAGCAGCTTAACCCATGGACAGGAGTACAGGGGCGAGCAGTTCTTC

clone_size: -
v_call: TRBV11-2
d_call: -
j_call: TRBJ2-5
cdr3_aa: CTGSYSRGSGRETQYF
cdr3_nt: TGTACCGGCAGCTACTCCCGTGGTAGCGGTAGAGAGACCCAGTACTTC

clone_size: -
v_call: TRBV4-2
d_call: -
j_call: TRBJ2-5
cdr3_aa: CANSPTPGAKETQYF
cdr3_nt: TGTGCCAACAGCCCCACCCCTGGAGCAAAAGAGACCCAGTACTTC

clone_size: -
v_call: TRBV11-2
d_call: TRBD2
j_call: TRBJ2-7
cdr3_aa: CASSFQPGGKQYF
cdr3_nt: TGTGCCAGCAGCTTCCAGCCCGGGGGGAAGCAGTACTTC

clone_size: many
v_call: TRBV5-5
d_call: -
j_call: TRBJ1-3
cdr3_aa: CASGRGAGNTIYF
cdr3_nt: TGTGCCAGCGGAAGAGGAGCTGGAAACACCATATATTTT

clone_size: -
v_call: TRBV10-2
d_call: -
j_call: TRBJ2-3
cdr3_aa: CASSATGTDTDTQYF
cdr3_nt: TGCGCCAGCAGTGCAACAGGGACGGACACGGATACGCAGTATTTT

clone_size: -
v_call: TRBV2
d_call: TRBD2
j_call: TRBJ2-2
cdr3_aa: CASSEAGTSLGGGELFF
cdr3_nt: TGTGCCAGCAGTGAAGCTGGGACTAGTCTGGGGGGCGGGGAGCTGTTTTTT